The present entry profiles one T cell receptor (beta chain) with its context. This sample is drawn from a study of blood T cell repertoires in COVID-19. Study-wide context: The samples span acute and convalescent COVID-19 from the United States, Italy and Spain. PBMCs, B-cell-depleted T cells, or T cells were the source of the cDNA or gDNA that made up the material.

The J segment lost 7 bases and the V segment lost 6 bases, leaving 10 bases of the junction unmatched. Germline values: CDR1 SNHLY, CDR2 FYNNEI. The CDR3 totals 14 residues. The authors' processing: Amplification of reference gene primers provided the estimated nucleated cell counts. Data came from immunoSEQ multiplex PCR; TCRdb stores just in-frame clones and leaves some out. The D gene and trimming were derived from the DNA, and the V and J assignments and clone size from that table. Found here are 100,000 to 140,000 clones, 90% to 95% of them singletons; the top ten hold roughly 1.2%. This clonotype was sampled from a woman aged 25 to 39 with acute or convalescent COVID-19. Material: peripheral blood. The genes are TRBV2 and TRBJ2-7, with TRBD2 matching 9 bases. CDR3 amino acids: CASSRRSAGGEQYF. The CDR3 region has the DNA TGTGCCAGCAGCCGGCGGTCCGCGGGAGGGGAGCAGTACTTC.